This T cell receptor (beta chain) was captured in a study of cytomegalovirus exposure and HLA in healthy donors. Clones were read by immunoSEQ multiplex PCR, and TCRdb kept only the in-frame ones, dropping some. The data contain a few hundred thousand clones, about 86% of them singletons. The CDR3 extends over 16 amino acids. V was cut by 3 bases and J by 5 bases, with 20 bases left in between. Looked up from germline, CDR1 is SGDLS and CDR2 is YYNGEE. The sequencing sample was made of PBMCs. The chain uses TRBV9 and TRBJ2-5, with TRBD1 as a possible D gene (7 bases). This sequence originates from a woman under 30 in good health and CMV-seronegative. The CDR3 spells CASSAEGGGPEETQYF. The CDR3 DNA sequence: TGTGCCAGCAGCGCCGAAGGAGGGGGCCCGGAGGAGACCCAGTACTTC. Together with reference TRBV9 and TRBJ2-5, the CDR3 gives the full variable domain: DSGVTQTPKHLITATGQRVTLRCSPRSGDLSVYWYQQSLDQGLQFLIQYYNGEERAKGNILERFSAQQFPDLHSELNLSSLELGDSALYFCASSAEGGGPEETQYFGPGTRLLVL.